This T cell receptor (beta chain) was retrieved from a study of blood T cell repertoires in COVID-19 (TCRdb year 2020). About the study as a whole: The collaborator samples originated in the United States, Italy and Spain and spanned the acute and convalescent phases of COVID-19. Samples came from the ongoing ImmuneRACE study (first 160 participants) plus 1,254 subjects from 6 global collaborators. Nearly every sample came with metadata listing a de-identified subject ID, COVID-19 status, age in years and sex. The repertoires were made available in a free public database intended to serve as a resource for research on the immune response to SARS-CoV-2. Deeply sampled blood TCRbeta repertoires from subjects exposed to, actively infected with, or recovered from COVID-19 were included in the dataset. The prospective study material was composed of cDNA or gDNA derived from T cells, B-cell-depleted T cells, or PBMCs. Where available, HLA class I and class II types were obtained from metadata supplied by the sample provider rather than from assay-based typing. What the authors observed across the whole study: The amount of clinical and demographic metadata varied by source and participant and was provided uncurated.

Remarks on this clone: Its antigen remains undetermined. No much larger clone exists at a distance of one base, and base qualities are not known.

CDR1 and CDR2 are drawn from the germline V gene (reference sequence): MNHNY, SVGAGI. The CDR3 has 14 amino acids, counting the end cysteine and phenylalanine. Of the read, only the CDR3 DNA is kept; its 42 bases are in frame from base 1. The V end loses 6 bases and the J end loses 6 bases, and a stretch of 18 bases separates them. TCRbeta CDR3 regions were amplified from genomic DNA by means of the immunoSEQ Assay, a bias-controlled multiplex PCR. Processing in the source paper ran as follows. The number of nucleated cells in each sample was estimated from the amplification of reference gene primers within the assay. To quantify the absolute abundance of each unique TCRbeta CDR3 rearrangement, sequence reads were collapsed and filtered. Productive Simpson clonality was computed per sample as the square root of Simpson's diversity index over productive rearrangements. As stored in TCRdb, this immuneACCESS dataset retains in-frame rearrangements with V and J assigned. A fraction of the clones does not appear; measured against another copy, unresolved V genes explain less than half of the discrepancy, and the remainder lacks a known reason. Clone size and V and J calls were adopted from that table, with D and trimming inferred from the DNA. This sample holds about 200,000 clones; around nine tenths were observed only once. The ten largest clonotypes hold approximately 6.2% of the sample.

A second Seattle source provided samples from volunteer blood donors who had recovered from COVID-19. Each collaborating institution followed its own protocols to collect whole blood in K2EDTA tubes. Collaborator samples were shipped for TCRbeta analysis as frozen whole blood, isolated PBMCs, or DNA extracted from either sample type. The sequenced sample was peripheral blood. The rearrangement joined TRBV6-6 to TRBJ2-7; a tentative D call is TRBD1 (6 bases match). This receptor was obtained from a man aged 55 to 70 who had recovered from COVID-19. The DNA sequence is TGTGCCAGCAGCTCCACCCCATCACAGGGCGAGCAGTACTTC. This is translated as CASSSTPSQGEQYF.